One sample yielded the 5 T cell receptor beta chains listed below, sequenced in a study of T cells in localized non-small cell lung cancer. Method: immunoSEQ multiplex PCR; TCRdb's copy keeps in-frame clones and lacks some. The table records about 2,800 clones, roughly a fifth of them present only once. The specimen comprised lung tumor tissue, sampled before any cancer treatment. The receptors shown here come from a male donor at least 60 years old with stage II squamous cell lung carcinoma.

By proportion, this clone is medium-sized. The V gene is TRBV11-3, the J gene TRBJ2-5; possible D gene TRBD1, 5 bases. This CDR3 contains 15 residues. V lost 2 bases, J lost 5 bases, and 15 bases lay in between. The germline CDR1 and CDR2 sequences are SGHNT and YENEEA. The CDR3 nucleotides read TGTGCCAGCAGCTTAAAGGCCAGGGCAGGGGAGACCCAGTACTTC. Translated, it gives CASSLKARAGETQYF. Full variable domain (missing parts from reference TRBV11-3 and TRBJ2-5): EAGVVQSPRYKIIEKKQPVAFWCNPISGHNTLYWYLQNLGQGPELLIRYENEEAVDDSQLPKDRFSAERLKGVDSTLKIQPAELGDSAVYLCASSLKARAGETQYFGPGTRLLVL.

This clone was observed a few times. The chain is built from TRBV6-8 and TRBJ2-3; 9 nucleotides align to TRBD1. The CDR3 runs to 15 residues. Germline V gene sequence: CDR1 MNHGY, CDR2 SAAAGT. V lost 6 bases and J lost 2; bases outside the gene matches: 6. CDR3 amino acids: CASSQGQGITDTQYF. CDR3 DNA sequence: TGTGCCAGCAGCCAGGGACAGGGAATCACAGATACGCAGTATTTT.

By share of the sample, this clone is medium-sized. This chain joins TRBV11-3 and TRBJ2-2; D tentatively fits TRBD1 or TRBD2 (5 bases each). This CDR3 contains 17 residues. Trimming cost V 5 bases and J 0 bases, with 16 bases left between them. Per germline, CDR1 SGHNT and CDR2 YENEEA. This CDR3 is CASSPQRGAANTGELFF. The CDR3 DNA follows: TGTGCCAGCAGCCCCCAGAGGGGTGCCGCGAACACCGGGGAGCTGTTTTTT.

The chain recombines TRBV4-1 with TRBJ1-5, with unresolved D. The CDR3 length is 17 residues. Germline CDR1 is MGHRA and CDR2 is YSYEKL. Deletions cut 1 base from V and 0 bases from J, with 13 bases between. The CDR3: CASSQATVQISNQPQHF. The CDR3 bases are TGCGCCAGCAGCCAAGCCACTGTACAGATTAGCAATCAGCCCCAGCATTTT.

By share, this clone ranks as medium-sized. The rearrangement joins TRBV6-8 to TRBJ2-7; 13 positions agree with TRBD2. The junction had 6 bases not matched to a gene; V was cut back by 6 bases and J by 4 bases. Germline V gives CDR1 MNHGY, CDR2 SAAAGT. This CDR3 has 15 amino acids. CDR3 loop: CASSILAGGSYEQYF. In DNA form, the CDR3 reads TGTGCCAGCAGCATACTAGCGGGAGGGTCGTACGAGCAGTACTTC.